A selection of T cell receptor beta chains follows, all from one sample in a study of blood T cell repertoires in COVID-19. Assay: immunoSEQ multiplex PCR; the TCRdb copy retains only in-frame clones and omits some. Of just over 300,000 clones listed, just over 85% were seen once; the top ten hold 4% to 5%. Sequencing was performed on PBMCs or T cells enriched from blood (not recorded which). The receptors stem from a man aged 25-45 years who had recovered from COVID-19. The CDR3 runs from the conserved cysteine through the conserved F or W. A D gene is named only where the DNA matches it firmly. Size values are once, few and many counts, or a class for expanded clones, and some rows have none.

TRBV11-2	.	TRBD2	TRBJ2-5	TGTGCCAGCAGCTTACTAGCGGGGCGGCAAGAGACCCAGTACTTC	CASSLLAGRQETQYF
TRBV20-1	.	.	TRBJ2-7	TGCAGTGCTAGTTTTTTGCCCAGGGCCTACGAGCAGTACTTC	CSASFLPRAYEQYF
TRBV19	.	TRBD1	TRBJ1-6	TGTGCCAGTAGTGTCCCGGGACAGCAATTCACCCTCCACTTT	CASSVPGQQFTLHF
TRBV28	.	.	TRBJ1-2	TGTGCCAGTAACGCGGGGGGACTCGGGGACTATGGCTACACCTTC	CASNAGGLGDYGYTF
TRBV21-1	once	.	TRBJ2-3	TGTGCCAGCAGGGGGACAGGCACCCACGTTACGAATACGCAGTATTTT	CASRGTGTHVTNTQYF
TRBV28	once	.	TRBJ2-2	TGTGCCAGACTAACGACGACGGGACTTTGGAACACCGGGGAGCTGTTTTTT	CARLTTTGLWNTGELFF
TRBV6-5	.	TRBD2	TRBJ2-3	TGTGCCAGCAGTTCCGGGACTAGCGGCACAGATACGCAGTATTTT	CASSSGTSGTDTQYF
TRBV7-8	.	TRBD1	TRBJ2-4	TGTGCCAGCAGCTTAGTGAAGTCCCGGGACAGGGTCGGCGCCAAAAACATTCAGTACTTC	CASSLVKSRDRVGAKNIQYF
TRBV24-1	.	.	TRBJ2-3	TGTGCCACCGGCCCAGGGCGGACGGATACGCAGTATTTT	CATGPGRTDTQYF
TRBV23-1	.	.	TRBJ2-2	TGCGCCAGCACCACACCCTTCCATAGAGGTCCCGGGGAGCTGTTTTTT	CASTTPFHRGPGELFF
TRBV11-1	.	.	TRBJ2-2	TGTGCCAGCAGCTTAGAACTCACCGGGGAGCTGTTTTTT	CASSLELTGELFF
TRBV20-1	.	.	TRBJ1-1	TGCAGTGCTAGTGCGGGTATCGGCACTGAAGCTTTCTTT	CSASAGIGTEAFF
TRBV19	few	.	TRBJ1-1	TGTGCCAGTCGACAAAAAGGACAAGGAACTGAAGCTTTCTTT	CASRQKGQGTEAFF
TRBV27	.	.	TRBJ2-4	TGTGCCAGCAGTCCCGCGGGCGTCTCCAAAAACATTCAGTACTTC	CASSPAGVSKNIQYF
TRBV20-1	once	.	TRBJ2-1	TGCAGTGCTAGAAGAGGTAATGAGCAGTTCTTC	CSARRGNEQFF
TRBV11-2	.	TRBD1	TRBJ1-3	TGTGCCAGCAGACACAGGGGGGACACCATATATTTT	CASRHRGDTIYF
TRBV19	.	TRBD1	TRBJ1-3	TGTGCTACCTCGACAGGGACTGGAAACACCATATATTTT	CATSTGTGNTIYF
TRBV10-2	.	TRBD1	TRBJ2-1	TGCGCCAGCAGTGAGGATTTCCCGGGACAGGGACAGTTCTTC	CASSEDFPGQGQFF
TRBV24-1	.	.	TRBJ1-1	TGTGCCACCAGTGATCACAGGGATGGAAGGACTGAAGCTTTCTTT	CATSDHRDGRTEAFF
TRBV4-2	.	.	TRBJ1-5	TGTGCCAGCAGCCAAGAAATTGGGGCGGCTCAGCCCCAGCATTTT	CASSQEIGAAQPQHF
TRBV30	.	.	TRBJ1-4	TGTGCCTGGAGGGCCAGGGCGTCTAATGAAAAACTGTTTTTT	CAWRARASNEKLFF
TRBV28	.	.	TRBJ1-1	TGTGCCAGCAGTACCTCGGTGACTGAAGCTTTCTTT	CASSTSVTEAFF
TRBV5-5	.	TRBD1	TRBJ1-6	TGTGCCAGCAGCGCTCCGGGACAGGGTATTTATTCACCCCTCCACTTT	CASSAPGQGIYSPLHF
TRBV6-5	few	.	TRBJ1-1	TGTGCCAGCAGTTACGACCGGGGACAGAACACTGAAGCTTTCTTT	CASSYDRGQNTEAFF
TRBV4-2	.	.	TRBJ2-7	TGTGCCAGCAGCCCCCCAGGCATGGCAAAGCAGTACTTC	CASSPPGMAKQYF
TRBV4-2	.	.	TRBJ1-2	TGTGCCAGCAGCCAAGAGGGCCTATCGGATGGCTACACCTTC	CASSQEGLSDGYTF
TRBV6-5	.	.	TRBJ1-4	TGTGCCAGCAGCCAAATAGGGAGCGTCAATGAAAAACTGTTTTTT	CASSQIGSVNEKLFF
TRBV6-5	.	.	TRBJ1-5	TGTGCCAGCGGCCTGGGTAGGGGTCAGCCCCAGCATTTT	CASGLGRGQPQHF
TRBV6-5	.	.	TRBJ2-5	TGTGCCAGCAATTGGGGGGGCCTTGGAGAGACCCAGTACTTC	CASNWGGLGETQYF
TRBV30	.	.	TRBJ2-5	TGTGCCTGGAGTTTCTTTGGTGGAGGGACCCAGTACTTC	CAWSFFGGGTQYF
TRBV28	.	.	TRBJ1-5	TGTGCCAGCAGTTCACAGGGTACCCGAGGTCAGCCCCAGCATTTT	CASSSQGTRGQPQHF
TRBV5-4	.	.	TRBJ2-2	TGTGCCAGCAGCTTGACAGGGTTGAACACCGGGGAGCTGTTTTTT	CASSLTGLNTGELFF
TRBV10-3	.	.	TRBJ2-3	TGTGCCATCCCACTTCGGATTCGGGTCACAGATACGCAGTATTTT	CAIPLRIRVTDTQYF
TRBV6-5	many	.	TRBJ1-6	TGTGCCACAGGAGGGGAATATAATTCACCCCTCCACTTT	CATGGEYNSPLHF
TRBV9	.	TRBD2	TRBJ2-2	TGTGCCAGCAGCGTCGAGAGAGCGGGGACCGGGGAGCTGTTTTTT	CASSVERAGTGELFF
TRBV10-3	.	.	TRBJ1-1	TGTGCCATCAGTGATCCGACGGGGGGAGGTGAAGCTTTCTTT	CAISDPTGGGEAFF
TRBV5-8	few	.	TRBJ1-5	TGTGCCAGCAGCTTCCGCAGGGGCAATCAGCCCCAGCATTTT	CASSFRRGNQPQHF
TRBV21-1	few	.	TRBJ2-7	TGTGCCAGCAGCAATGGGACTAGCGGGAAAGGGGCTTACGAGCAGTACTTC	CASSNGTSGKGAYEQYF
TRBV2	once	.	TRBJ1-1	TGTGCCAGCAGTGGTGGAGAAAACACTGAAGCTTTCTTT	CASSGGENTEAFF
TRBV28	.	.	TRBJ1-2	TGTGCCAGCAGCTTAAGCTCCTTAGCGGGGGGGCCCTCTAACTATGGCTACACCTTC	CASSLSSLAGGPSNYGYTF
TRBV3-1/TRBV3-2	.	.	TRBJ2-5	TGTGCCAGCAGCCAAGATTTCCAGCAAGAGACCCAGTACTTC	CASSQDFQQETQYF
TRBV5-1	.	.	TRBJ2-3	TGCGCCAGCAGCGGGGGCTTGGCAGTCCGGGATACGCAGTATTTT	CASSGGLAVRDTQYF
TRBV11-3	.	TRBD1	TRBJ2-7	TGTGCCAGCCGGGACAGGGAGACCTACGAGCAGTACTTC	CASRDRETYEQYF
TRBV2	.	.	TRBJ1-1	TGTGCCAGCAGTGCTGCGGGAGCGAACACTGAAGCTTTCTTT	CASSAAGANTEAFF
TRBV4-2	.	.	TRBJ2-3	TGTGCCAGCAGCCAAGAAGGGCGGGCAGATACGCAGTATTTT	CASSQEGRADTQYF
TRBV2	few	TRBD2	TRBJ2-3	TGTGCCAGCAGCCCCACCGGGACTATAAGCACAGATACGCAGTATTTT	CASSPTGTISTDTQYF
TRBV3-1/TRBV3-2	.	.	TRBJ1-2	TGTGCCAGCAGCCAAGGACCCCAGGTGGGTGGCTACACCTTC	CASSQGPQVGGYTF